This record covers a single T cell receptor (beta chain). Positive CCR7 selection of CD45RO-negative cells yielded the naive CD8 cells, and terminally differentiated effector memory CD45RA+ cells were excluded. TCRdb's copy holds only in-frame clones and misses some; the assay was immunoSEQ multiplex PCR. The sample includes around 620,000 clones, about 95% of them seen just once. Germline lookup yields CDR1 SGHAT and CDR2 FQDESV (reference sequence). V was pared by 5 bases and J by 1 base, with 3 bases of the junction left unmatched. The CDR3 is 15 amino acids. This entry is derived from a study of shared clonotypes between healthy human individuals.

Sequencing was performed on naive CD8+ T cells sorted from blood. The receptor was isolated from a woman aged 25-40 years in good health. The chain employs TRBV11-1 and TRBJ2-5; 11 nucleotides align to TRBD2. The CDR3: CASSLLAGGQETQYF. Here the CDR3 DNA reads TGTGCCAGCAGCCTCCTAGCGGGAGGCCAAGAGACCCAGTACTTC.